These 18 T cell receptor beta chains share one sample of origin, sequenced in a study of OX40 agonist ivuxolimab in advanced cancers. Sequenced by immunoSEQ multiplex PCR; TCRdb stores in-frame clones only, minus some. The sample contains 70,000 to 80,000 clones, around nine tenths of which appear only once. Sequencing was performed on CD4+ or CD8+ T cells sorted from blood, taken in a trial of the OX40 agonist ivuxolimab. The receptors shown here come from an adult with an advanced solid tumor such as melanoma, head and neck, liver or kidney cancer.

The chain's CDR3 is CASSFGTGGFQPQHF. The CDR3 nucleotides are TGTGCCAGCAGCTTCGGAACAGGGGGATTTCAGCCCCAGCATTTT. The chain combines TRBV7-9 with TRBJ1-5; 8 bases line up with TRBD1. Germline assignment: CDR1 SEHNR and CDR2 FQNEAQ (reference sequence). The CDR3 sequence is 15 residues long. Trimming at V came to 3 bases and at J to 6 bases, leaving 7 bases not matched to a gene. Full variable domain (outside the CDR3, taken from reference TRBV7-9 and TRBJ1-5): DTGVSQNPRHKITKRGQNVTFRCDPISEHNRLYWYRQTLGQGPEFLTYFQNEAQLEKSRLLSDRFSAERPKGSFSTLEIQRTEQGDSAMYLCASSFGTGGFQPQHFGDGTRLSIL.

The chain employs TRBV7-2 and TRBJ2-1; 8 nucleotides align to TRBD1. The CDR3 has 18 residues. Germline V gene data show CDR1 as SGHTA and CDR2 as FQGNSA. With V trimmed by 0 bases and J by 5 bases, 12 bases remained unmatched. CDR3 amino acids: CASSLAPGGGTMNNEQFF. CDR3 nucleotide sequence: TGTGCCAGCAGCTTAGCACCAGGGGGCGGGACCATGAACAATGAGCAGTTCTTC.

This clone was observed a handful of times. The chain is built from TRBV7-9 and TRBJ1-1, with D unclear. Germline-derived CDR1 and CDR2 are SEHNR and FQNEAQ (reference sequence). The CDR3 consists of 18 residues. V was pared by 5 bases and J by 5 bases, with 27 bases between. The DNA for the CDR3 is TGTGCCAGCAGCCCCAAAACCGCCGGGATCCAGTATGGGACTGAAGCTTTCTTT. Its translation is CASSPKTAGIQYGTEAFF.

In this sample, this clone turned up a few times. V is TRBV28 and J is TRBJ1-5; D is unclear. The CDR3 has 13 residues. Germline lookup yields CDR1 MDHEN and CDR2 SYDVKM. V was shortened by 7 bases and J by 4 bases, with 11 bases between the two germline ends. CDR3 amino acids: CASIQSGNQPQHF. Written as DNA, the CDR3 is TGTGCCAGCATCCAAAGTGGGAATCAGCCCCAGCATTTT.

This chain joins TRBV6-1 and TRBJ2-7, with 8 bases matching TRBD1. The junction had 7 bases not matched to a gene; V was cut back by 3 bases and J by 3 bases. Germline lookup yields CDR1 MNHNS and CDR2 SASEGT. The CDR3 is 15 residues long. Here the CDR3 reads CASSESQGAFYEQYF. The CDR3 coding sequence is TGTGCCAGCAGTGAGTCGCAGGGGGCCTTCTACGAGCAGTACTTC.

This clone was picked up a small number of times. V is TRBV30 and J is TRBJ1-6; the match to TRBD1 covers 9 bases. The J segment lost 6 bases and the V segment lost 0 bases, leaving 6 bases of the junction unmatched. Germline CDR1 reads GTSNPN; CDR2 reads SVGIG (reference sequence). The CDR3 is 16 amino acids. The DNA for the CDR3 is TGTGCCTGGAGTGTACCCCAGGGACAGGGTAATTCACCCCTCCACTTT. This codes for CAWSVPQGQGNSPLHF.

The gene calls are TRBV5-5 and TRBJ2-1; TRBD1 might be the D (6 bases). There are 14 residues in the CDR3. The germline gives CDR1 SGHKS, CDR2 YYEKEE (reference sequence). Trimming left V 4 bases short and J 9 bases short, with 17 bases between. CDR3 residues: CASSVEFSGVEQFF. The CDR3 DNA reads TGTGCCAGCAGCGTCGAATTTTCAGGGGTTGAGCAGTTCTTC.

The V call is TRBV19, the J call TRBJ1-4; 10 bases map to TRBD1. With 7 bases clipped from V and 1 base from J, the junction kept 3 bases outside the gene matches. The CDR3 consists of 15 residues. Germline values: CDR1 LNHDA, CDR2 SQIVND (reference sequence). The DNA of the CDR3 is TGTGCCAGTAAACGGGACAGGGGAACTAATGAAAAACTGTTTTTT. It codes for CASKRDRGTNEKLFF. The variable domain in full, with the rest retrieved from reference TRBV19 and TRBJ1-4, is DGGITQSPKYLFRKEGQNVTLSCEQNLNHDAMYWYRQDPGQGLRLIYYSQIVNDFQKGDIAEGYSVSREKKESFPLTVTSAQKNPTAFYLCASKRDRGTNEKLFFGSGTQLSVL.

This chain connects TRBV5-8 to TRBJ2-2; 10 bases are shared with TRBD1. Germline values: CDR1 SGHTS, CDR2 YDEGEE. The CDR3 extends over 15 amino acids. The J segment lost 5 bases and the V segment lost 0 bases, leaving 1 base of the junction unmatched. The CDR3 bases are TGTGCCAGCAGCTTGGGACAGGGGGCGACCGGGGAGCTGTTTTTT. Translation gives CASSLGQGATGELFF. The entire variable domain, with the rest obtained from reference TRBV5-8 and TRBJ2-2, is as follows: EAGVTQSPTHLIKTRGQQATLRCSPISGHTSVYWYQQALGLGLQFLLWYDEGEERNRGNFPPRFSGRQFPNYSSELNVNALELEDSALYLCASSLGQGATGELFFGEGSRLTVL.

The chain joins TRBV19 to TRBJ1-4; D is possibly TRBD1 (6 bases). The CDR3 runs 16 residues. V was clipped by 6 bases and J by 2 bases, with 16 bases between them. The germline gives CDR1 LNHDA, CDR2 SQIVND (reference sequence). CDR3 coding DNA: TGTGCCAGTAGCAACTTAAGAGGGGGGACTAATGAAAAACTGTTTTTT. This codes for CASSNLRGGTNEKLFF.

The chain is built from TRBV30 and TRBJ1-5; no reliable D call. CDR1 is GTSNPN and CDR2 is SVGIG in the germline V gene (reference sequence). The CDR3 consists of 16 residues. The V gene lost 0 bases and the J gene lost 4 bases, with 16 bases spanning the gap. The CDR3 here is CAWSVGARHNNQPQHF. CDR3 DNA: TGTGCCTGGAGTGTGGGAGCGAGACACAATAATCAGCCCCAGCATTTT.

The V call is TRBV30, the J call TRBJ2-7; the D gene could be TRBD1 or TRBD2 (5 bases each). The CDR3 sequence is 15 residues long. V was trimmed by 3 bases and J by 3 bases, leaving 18 bases between them. Germline assignment: CDR1 GTSNPN and CDR2 SVGIG (reference sequence). CDR3 amino acids: CAWRMKGAGVYEQYF. CDR3 nucleotide sequence: TGTGCCTGGAGAATGAAAGGGGCCGGGGTCTACGAGCAGTACTTC.

The chain joins TRBV9 to TRBJ2-7; 8 bases are shared with TRBD1. The germline CDR1 and CDR2 sequences are SGDLS and YYNGEE. The CDR3 runs 15 residues. The V and J ends lost 4 bases and 4 bases, in that order; junction bases with no gene match: 10. CDR3 amino acids: CASSPSGTGPYEQYF. The CDR3 DNA sequence: TGTGCCAGCAGCCCATCCGGGACAGGACCTTACGAGCAGTACTTC.

The count of this clone is one. The rearrangement joins TRBV5-3 to TRBJ2-1; D might be TRBD2 (5 bases). TRBV5-3 is filed as an ORF, its function uncertain. This CDR3 has 16 amino acids. The ends were cut back, 4 bases at V and 3 bases at J, with 17 bases in the middle. In DNA, the CDR3 is TGTGCCAGAAGCAACCAGACCGGCGAGGGCTACAATGAGCAGTTCTTC. Translated: CARSNQTGEGYNEQFF.

V usage is TRBV5-5 and J usage is TRBJ1-6, with a possible D match to TRBD1 (5 bases). There are 14 residues in the CDR3. V was shortened by 0 bases and J by 6 bases, with 7 bases between the two germline ends. CDR1 SGHKS and CDR2 YYEKEE come from the germline V gene (reference sequence). CDR3 sequence: CASSLGGTNSPLHF. CDR3 sequence (DNA): TGTGCCAGCAGCTTGGGAGGGACTAATTCACCCCTCCACTTT.

This clone was observed a single time. The rearrangement joins TRBV4-1 to TRBJ1-1, with D unresolved. The CDR3 extends over 16 amino acids. The germline CDR1 and CDR2 sequences are MGHRA and YSYEKL. The V end was cut by 1 base, the J end by 3 bases, with 15 bases between. CDR3 loop: CASSQVRRTRDTEAFF. In DNA, the CDR3 is TGCGCCAGCAGCCAAGTCCGGCGGACTAGAGACACTGAAGCTTTCTTT.

The chain combines TRBV5-5 with TRBJ1-2; 7 bases are shared with TRBD1. J gave up 4 bases and V 2 bases, and 5 bases lay outside the gene matches. Germline CDR1 reads SGHKS; CDR2 reads YYEKEE (reference sequence). This CDR3 has 14 amino acids. The CDR3 DNA is TGTGCCAGCAGCTTCGGGACAGACTTCTATGGCTACACCTTC. Protein product: CASSFGTDFYGYTF.

This chain joins TRBV6-1 and TRBJ2-3; perhaps TRBD1 as D (5 bases). This CDR3 is built from 15 residues. V was trimmed by 3 bases and J by 4 bases, leaving 14 bases between them. Germline CDR1 reads MNHNS; CDR2 reads SASEGT. The CDR3 DNA follows: TGTGCCAGCAGTGACCCCAGGGCCGGGTCAGATACGCAGTATTTT. Its protein is CASSDPRAGSDTQYF.